Reported below is one T cell receptor (beta chain). TCRdb keeps only in-frame clones here, not all; method: immunoSEQ multiplex PCR. This sample yields about 39,000 clones, of which approximately 90% are seen a single time; roughly 15% belongs to the top ten. The sample originates from a study of lymphopenia after photon versus proton radiotherapy. Sample: peripheral blood, taken from a patient treated with photon-based radiotherapy. The source is a man between 60 and 75 years old with cholangiocarcinoma.

This chain's CDR3 is CASSRDSSSTDTQYF. DNA of the CDR3: TGTGCCAGCAGCCGGGACTCCAGTAGCACAGATACGCAGTATTTT. The chain couples TRBV13 to TRBJ2-3, with a weak D call TRBD2 (6 bases). V was clipped by 5 bases and J by 0 bases, with 12 bases between them. Per the germline V gene, CDR1 is PRHDT and CDR2 is FYEKMQ (reference sequence). The CDR3 spans 15 residues.